Listed below are T cell receptor beta chains from one sample, sequenced in a study of identical twins. A single record per CDR3 protein comes from TCRdb applying MiXCR to the 5' RACE reads. Seen here are 250,000 to 350,000 distinct CDR3 sequences, roughly 9% observed once, and the top ten hold roughly 6.8%. The same sample was also studied in work on yellow fever vaccine responses in identical twins.

Sequencing was carried out using CD8+ T cells sorted from blood. The receptors derive from a woman under 30 in good health. Each CDR3 is given with its conserved first and last residue. The D gene is left open where the match is weak. Clone size is not always given. Where it is, it says once, few, many or a class for expanded clones.

j_call	v_call	d_call	clone_size	cdr3_aa	cdr3_nt
TRBJ2-3	TRBV3-1	TRBD2	many	CASSPSEGLAGYTDTQYF	TGTGCCAGCAGCCCCTCGGAGGGACTAGCGGGGTATACAGATACGCAGTATTTT
TRBJ2-2	TRBV24-1	.	.	CATRLRITRRINTGELFF	TGTGCCACCAGGCTCCGCATAACGAGACGGATAAACACCGGGGAGCTGTTTTTT
TRBJ2-3	TRBV27	TRBD2	.	CASSLFSGATDTQYF	TGTGCCAGCAGTTTATTTAGCGGGGCCACAGATACGCAGTATTTT
TRBJ2-1	TRBV4-2	.	.	CASSQKGLSYEQFF	TGTGCCAGCAGCCAAAAGGGACTCTCCTATGAGCAGTTCTTC
TRBJ2-7	TRBV4-3	.	many	CASSQGIRSGDEQYF	TGCGCCAGCAGCCAAGGGATACGCTCAGGGGACGAGCAGTACTTC
TRBJ2-3	TRBV30	.	few	CAWSVAGDTQYF	TGTGCCTGGAGTGTGGCTGGAGATACGCAGTATTTT
TRBJ2-7	TRBV6-1	TRBD1	few	CASSEDRVYFEQYF	TGTGCCAGCAGTGAGGACAGGGTCTACTTTGAGCAGTACTTC
TRBJ2-2	TRBV20-1	TRBD1	.	CSAWDRGRTGELFF	TGCAGTGCTTGGGACAGGGGACGCACCGGGGAGCTGTTTTTT
TRBJ2-1	TRBV9	.	many	CASSPGGGAYNEQFF	TGTGCCAGCAGCCCCGGAGGAGGGGCCTACAATGAGCAGTTCTTC
TRBJ1-3	TRBV15	.	few	CATSDGWTSGNTIYF	TGTGCCACCAGCGACGGGTGGACCTCTGGAAACACCATATATTTT
TRBJ2-5	TRBV7-9	.	few	CASSPGTQKAQTQYF	TGTGCCAGCAGCCCCGGGACACAAAAGGCGCAGACCCAGTACTTC
TRBJ2-7	TRBV5-1	.	.	CASSLETGALEGQYF	TGCGCCAGCAGCTTGGAGACAGGAGCCCTGGAGGGGCAGTACTTC
TRBJ2-3	TRBV5-1	TRBD2	many	CASSLTSGIRDTQYF	TGCGCCAGCAGCTTAACTAGCGGGATCAGAGATACGCAGTATTTT
TRBJ2-3	TRBV18	.	.	CASSSSIPTDTQYF	TGTGCCAGCTCTTCCTCGATTCCGACAGATACGCAGTATTTT
TRBJ2-7	TRBV29-1	.	many	CSVEKMGGADGEQYF	TGCAGCGTTGAAAAGATGGGGGGCGCGGATGGCGAGCAGTACTTC
TRBJ1-4	TRBV27	.	.	CASSFQSPNNEKLFF	TGTGCCAGCAGTTTTCAGTCCCCCAATAATGAAAAACTGTTTTTT
TRBJ2-1	TRBV7-9	.	.	CASSTFGAAAYNEQFF	TGTGCCAGCAGCACCTTCGGGGCGGCGGCCTACAATGAGCAGTTCTTC
TRBJ1-4	TRBV13	.	.	CASSLGAANEKLFF	TGTGCCAGCAGCTTAGGGGCGGCTAATGAAAAACTGTTTTTT
TRBJ1-5	TRBV7-9	.	few	CASSPPDVVGPQHF	TGTGCCAGCAGCCCACCGGATGTCGTGGGTCCCCAGCATTTT
TRBJ2-1	TRBV2	.	many	CASDERGEQFF	TGTGCCAGCGACGAGAGAGGTGAGCAGTTCTTC
TRBJ2-5	TRBV11-2	.	few	CASATGTAGKTQYF	TGTGCCAGCGCCACGGGGACCGCGGGGAAGACCCAGTACTTC